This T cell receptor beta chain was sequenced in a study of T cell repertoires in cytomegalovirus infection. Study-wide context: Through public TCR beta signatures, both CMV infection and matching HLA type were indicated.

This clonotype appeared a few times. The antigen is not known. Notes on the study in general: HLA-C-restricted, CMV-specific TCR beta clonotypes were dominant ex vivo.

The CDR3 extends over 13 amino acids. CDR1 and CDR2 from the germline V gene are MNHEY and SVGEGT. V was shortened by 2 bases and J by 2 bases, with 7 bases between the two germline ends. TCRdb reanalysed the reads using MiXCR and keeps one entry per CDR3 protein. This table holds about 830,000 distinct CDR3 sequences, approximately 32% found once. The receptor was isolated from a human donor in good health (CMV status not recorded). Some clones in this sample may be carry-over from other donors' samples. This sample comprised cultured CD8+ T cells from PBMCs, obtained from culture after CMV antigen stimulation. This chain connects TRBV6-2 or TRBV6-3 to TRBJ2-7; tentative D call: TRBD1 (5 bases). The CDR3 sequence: CASSYTGPYEQYV. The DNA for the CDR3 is TGTGCCAGCAGTTACACAGGTCCCTACGAGCAGTACGTC.